This TCR beta chain stems from a study of blood T cells in healthy people across ages. Next came a second PCR, run for about 6 to 11 cycles, which used a sample-barcoded 5' primer along with a J-beta primer mix. TCRdb recomputed calls from the 5' RACE reads with MiXCR, one row per CDR3 protein. This sample carries 850,000 to 950,000 distinct CDR3 sequences, 29% of them seen once, and the ten largest clones take approximately 15%. This CDR3 has 16 residues. CDR1 is MGHDK and CDR2 is SYGVNS in the germline V gene. Trimming shortened V by 0 bases and J by 0 bases, and 11 bases separated the two germline ends. This clonotype was seen at least ten times.

The V call is TRBV25-1, the J call TRBJ1-1; D is possibly TRBD1 (5 bases). This receptor was identified in a woman of 80 years or more in good health. Sequenced input: blood. CDR3 sequence (DNA): TGTGCCAGCAGTGAATACGACAGTCTAATGAACACTGAAGCTTTCTTT. As protein: CASSEYDSLMNTEAFF.